This TCR beta chain originates from a study of lymphopenia after photon versus proton radiotherapy. The method was immunoSEQ multiplex PCR; TCRdb's version includes in-frame clones alone and lacks a portion of them. The sample yields tens of thousands of clones, roughly 90% seen once. Between the trimmed V and J ends, which lost 2 bases and 0 bases, there was a span of 17 bases. Germline loops: CDR1 MNHNS, CDR2 SASEGT. The CDR3 has 19 amino acids. J is TRBJ2-6 and V is TRBV6-1, with D hard to call. This TCR was sampled from a woman aged 50 to 65 with cholangiocarcinoma. This material consisted of peripheral blood, taken from a patient treated with photon-based radiotherapy. CDR3 in amino acids: CASSEISRLTHSGANVLTF. The CDR3 DNA sequence: TGTGCCAGCAGTGAAATCTCAAGGTTGACCCACTCTGGGGCCAACGTCCTGACTTTC.